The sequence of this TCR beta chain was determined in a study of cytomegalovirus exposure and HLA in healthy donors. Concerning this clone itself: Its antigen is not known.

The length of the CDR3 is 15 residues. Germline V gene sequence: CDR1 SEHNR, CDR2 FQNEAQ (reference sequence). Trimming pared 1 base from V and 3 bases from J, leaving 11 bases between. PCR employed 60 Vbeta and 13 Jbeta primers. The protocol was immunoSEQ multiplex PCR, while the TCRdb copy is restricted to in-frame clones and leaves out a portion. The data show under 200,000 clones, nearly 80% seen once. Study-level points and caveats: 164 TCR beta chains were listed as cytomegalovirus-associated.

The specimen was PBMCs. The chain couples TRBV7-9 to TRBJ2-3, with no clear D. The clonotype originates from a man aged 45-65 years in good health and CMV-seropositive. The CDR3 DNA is TGTGCCAGCAGCTTAGGTTCTAGTCTGACAGATACGCAGTATTTT. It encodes CASSLGSSLTDTQYF.